One and the same sample provided the 28 T cell receptor beta chains below, sequenced in a study of OX40 agonist ivuxolimab in advanced cancers. Here immunoSEQ multiplex PCR was the method, and the copy in TCRdb shows in-frame clones only, minus some. The data hold some 22,000 clones, with roughly four fifths observed a single time. This specimen consisted of CD4+ or CD8+ T cells sorted from blood, obtained in a trial of the OX40 agonist ivuxolimab. The receptors originated from an adult with an advanced solid tumor such as melanoma, head and neck, liver or kidney cancer.

The chain is built from TRBV29-1 and TRBJ1-1; 7 bases are a match to TRBD1. Germline CDR1 is SQVTM and CDR2 is ANQGSEA. The CDR3 is made up of 11 amino acids. The CDR3 here is CKGQYGPEAFF. The CDR3 DNA follows: TGCAAGGGACAGTATGGTCCTGAAGCTTTCTTT.

A note on this clone: One end of the junction varies from germline; a read error may be responsible. This CDR3 is also generated by other DNA sequences in the sample. V is TRBV7-9 and J is TRBJ1-4; D call uncertain. Germline CDR1 SEHNR, CDR2 FQNEAQ (reference sequence). The CDR3 length is 13 residues. The CDR3 sequence is CASSLPFDEKLFF. The CDR3 DNA reads as TGCGCCAGCAGCTTACCTTTTGATGAAAAACTGTTTTTT.

J is TRBJ2-7 and V is TRBV28; 10 nucleotides align to TRBD2. Trimming cost V 3 bases and J 4 bases; bases outside gene matches: 6. Germline lookup yields CDR1 MDHEN and CDR2 SYDVKM. This CDR3 contains 15 residues. CDR3 coding DNA: TGTGCCAGCAGTTTTAGAGCGGGAGGGCCTTACGAGCAGTACTTC. Translation gives CASSFRAGGPYEQYF.

The chain links TRBV4-2 to TRBJ2-1, with D possibly matching TRBD2 (5 bases). This CDR3 spans 14 amino acids. The V and J ends lost 3 bases and 7 bases respectively, with 13 bases between them. Germline V gene lookup returns CDR1 LGHNA and CDR2 YNFKEQ. The CDR3 DNA follows: TGTGCCAGCAGCCATCCGGGATCCTGGAATGAGCAGTTCTTC. Translation: CASSHPGSWNEQFF.

The chain is built from TRBV10-2 and TRBJ2-5; no reliable D call. The closer fit of TRBJ2-7 to the DNA end suggests the J call may be wrong. This CDR3 region has 13 residues. The germline V gene has CDR1 WSHSY and CDR2 SAAADI. The chain's CDR3 is CASTTFDGYEQYF. The CDR3 DNA is TGCGCCAGCACCACCTTCGACGGCTACGAGCAGTACTTC.

The chain couples TRBV27 to TRBJ2-1, with 8 bases fitting TRBD2. The junction had 11 bases not matched to a gene; V was cut back by 4 bases and J by 12 bases. The length of the CDR3 is 14 residues. CDR1 and CDR2 from the germline V gene are MNHEY and SMNVEV (reference sequence). As DNA, the CDR3 is TGTGCCAGCAGTTACTCCGGGACTAGGGGAAGGCAGTTCTTC. Amino acids: CASSYSGTRGRQFF.

The chain couples TRBV5-5 to TRBJ1-1; a weak D match, TRBD1 (6 bases). Trimming removed 4 bases at V and 7 bases at J, with 14 bases between. This CDR3 has 13 amino acids. Germline loops: CDR1 SGHKS, CDR2 YYEKEE (reference sequence). CDR3 DNA: TGTGCCAGCAGCGTGTGGGGGCTTGATGAAGCTTTCTTT. Amino acid sequence: CASSVWGLDEAFF.

The V call is TRBV11-2, the J call TRBJ1-2; no clear D. V was clipped by 0 bases and J by 5 bases, with 7 bases between them. The CDR3 runs to 13 residues. Germline CDR1 is SGHAT and CDR2 is FQNNGV. The CDR3 sequence is CASSLDKGYGYTF. The CDR3 DNA reads TGTGCCAGCAGCTTAGATAAGGGATATGGCTACACCTTC.

The sample holds one count of this clone. The chain carries TRBV9 and TRBJ1-2; TRBD1 matches at 8 bases. The CDR3 is 15 residues long. CDR1 is SGDLS, CDR2 YYNGEE, per germline. The J segment lost 5 bases and the V segment lost 0 bases, leaving 6 bases of the junction unmatched. CDR3 residues: CASSVVSGGSYGYTF. CDR3 DNA: TGTGCCAGCAGCGTAGTGTCAGGGGGCAGTTATGGCTACACCTTC.

The chain couples TRBV5-1 to TRBJ2-1; D is undetermined. The CDR3 spans 12 residues. Germline CDR1 SGHRS, CDR2 YFSETQ. Trimming took 2 bases from V and 6 from J, leaving 6 bases between them. The CDR3 region has the DNA TGCGCCAGCAGCTTTTTGGGCAATGAGCAGTTCTTC. Encoded protein: CASSFLGNEQFF.

This chain joins TRBV27 and TRBJ2-1, with 8 positions matching TRBD2. Germline CDR1 MNHEY, CDR2 SMNVEV (reference sequence). V lost 2 bases and J lost 2; bases outside the gene matches: 8. The CDR3 has 17 residues. CDR3: CASSLTGAGVAYNEQFF. CDR3 in DNA: TGTGCCAGCAGTTTAACAGGAGCGGGAGTTGCCTACAATGAGCAGTTCTTC.

The chain has TRBV19 and TRBJ2-7; 7 bases fit TRBD1. The CDR3 is 14 residues long. Germline V gene sequence: CDR1 LNHDA, CDR2 SQIVND (reference sequence). V was pared by 3 bases and J by 3 bases, with 5 bases of the junction left unmatched. In DNA, the CDR3 is TGTGCCAGTAGTATCGGGGCAGGGGGCTACGAGCAGTACTTC. Amino acid sequence: CASSIGAGGYEQYF. The whole variable domain, filled in from reference TRBV19 and TRBJ2-7, reads DGGITQSPKYLFRKEGQNVTLSCEQNLNHDAMYWYRQDPGQGLRLIYYSQIVNDFQKGDIAEGYSVSREKKESFPLTVTSAQKNPTAFYLCASSIGAGGYEQYFGPGTRLTVT.

V usage is TRBV11-1 and J usage is TRBJ2-7; D unclear. Germline lookup yields CDR1 SGHAT and CDR2 FQDESV (reference sequence). The CDR3 is made up of 16 amino acids. V was cut by 4 bases and J by 0 bases, with 16 bases left in between. In nucleotides, the CDR3 is TGTGCCAGCAGCTCACACTCAGGACGCTACTCCTACGAGCAGTACTTC. This translates into CASSSHSGRYSYEQYF.

This clone has more than one count but fewer than ten. DNA for the CDR3: TGTGCCAGCAGCCCCCTGGACAATGAGCAGTTCTTC. Translated: CASSPLDNEQFF. J is TRBJ2-1 and V is TRBV7-8; unclear D gene. V was cut by 5 bases and J by 5 bases, with 7 bases left in between. The V gene's germline CDR1 is SGHVS and CDR2 FQNEAQ. CDR3 length: 12 amino acids.

The chain combines TRBV14 with TRBJ2-1; 8 bases agree with TRBD2. The CDR3 sequence is 16 residues long. V shed 0 bases and J 16 bases; nucleotides not matched to a gene: 17. Germline loops: CDR1 SGHDN, CDR2 FVKESK. Written as DNA, the CDR3 is TGTGCCAGCAGCCAAGATTGGGCGGGAGGACTCCCCCCTTCTTTCTTC. It codes for CASSQDWAGGLPPSFF.

The chain carries TRBV11-2 and TRBJ2-5; no firm D call. The ends were cut back, 1 base at V and 1 base at J, with 7 bases in the middle. Germline CDR1 and CDR2: SGHAT and FQNNGV. The CDR3 sequence is 14 residues long. DNA of the CDR3: TGTGCCAGCAGCTTAGGGCAGGCCCAAGAGACCCAGTACTTC. Translation: CASSLGQAQETQYF.

The chain employs TRBV5-4 and TRBJ2-2; 11 bases agree with TRBD1. There are 15 residues in the CDR3. Germline-derived CDR1 and CDR2 are SGHNT and YYREEE (reference sequence). With 4 bases clipped from V and 3 bases from J, the junction kept 2 bases outside the gene matches. This chain's CDR3 is CASSGTGGYTGELFF. Written as DNA, the CDR3 is TGTGCCAGCAGCGGGACAGGGGGATACACCGGGGAGCTGTTTTTT.

This clone qualifies as medium-sized. The chain employs TRBV5-1 and TRBJ2-5; maybe TRBD1 (6 bases). This CDR3 spans 16 amino acids. Germline loops: CDR1 SGHRS, CDR2 YFSETQ. The germline V and J ends were trimmed by 0 bases and 5 bases, with 17 bases remaining between them. The CDR3 region has the DNA TGCGCCAGCAGCTTGGCTCTGGGGGCCCTGGGTGAGACCCAGTACTTC. Translating it yields CASSLALGALGETQYF.

The chain couples TRBV11-2 to TRBJ2-7; either TRBD1 or TRBD2 may fit D (5 bases each). Germline CDR1 and CDR2: SGHAT and FQNNGV. CDR3 length: 14 residues. Trimming left V 3 bases short and J 6 bases short, with 15 bases between. The CDR3: CASSLVVGVGEQYF. The DNA of the CDR3 is TGTGCCAGCAGCTTGGTTGTGGGGGTCGGCGAGCAGTACTTC.

The chain links TRBV27 to TRBJ1-1; 7 bases map to TRBD1. The germline V gene has CDR1 MNHEY and CDR2 SMNVEV (reference sequence). The CDR3 sequence is 16 residues long. Trimming removed 4 bases from V and 0 bases from J; junction bases left unmatched: 8. CDR3 residues: CASSYYGTALNTEAFF. In DNA form, the CDR3 reads TGTGCCAGCAGTTACTATGGGACAGCCTTGAACACTGAAGCTTTCTTT.

This rearrangement joins TRBV30 to TRBJ1-1; possibly TRBD1 for D (6 bases). Per the germline V gene, CDR1 is GTSNPN and CDR2 is SVGIG (reference sequence). CDR3 size: 14 residues. Trimming stripped 0 bases from V and 3 bases from J, with 11 bases between. The chain's CDR3 is CAWSVVGGYTEAFF. CDR3 coding DNA: TGTGCCTGGAGTGTAGTAGGGGGATACACTGAAGCTTTCTTT.

The chain couples TRBV6-4 to TRBJ2-3; no reliable D call. V lost 3 bases and J 7 bases, leaving 5 bases between the germline ends. CDR1 and CDR2 from the germline V gene are MRHNA and SNTAGT. The CDR3 is 11 residues long. CDR3 coding DNA: TGTGCCAGCAGTGATGGGTATACGCAGTATTTT. It codes for CASSDGYTQYF.

In nucleotides, the CDR3 is TGTGCCATCAGTGATACGCGGGAGTACTCCTACGAGCAGTACTTC. Its translation: CAISDTREYSYEQYF. This sequence joins TRBV10-3 and TRBJ2-7; TRBD2 agrees at 7 bases. Germline V gene data show CDR1 as ENHRY and CDR2 as SYGVKD. V lost 3 bases and J lost 0; bases outside the gene matches: 5. This CDR3 has 15 residues.

The genes are TRBV2 and TRBJ2-3; 11 nucleotides line up with TRBD1. J was trimmed by 3 bases and V by 8 bases; bases with no gene match: 4. The CDR3 is made up of 14 amino acids. Germline CDR1 reads SNHLY; CDR2 reads FYNNEI. The CDR3 bases are TGTGCCAGCCTCCGGGACAGGGGGACAGATACGCAGTATTTT. This encodes CASLRDRGTDTQYF.

This chain joins TRBV5-6 and TRBJ2-7, with a possible D match to TRBD2 (5 bases). V was clipped by 7 bases and J by 6 bases, with 11 bases between them. The CDR3 extends over 11 amino acids. Germline CDR1 and CDR2: SGHDT and YYEEEE. CDR3 in DNA: TGTGCCAGCGCCACCGGGGTCGAGCAGTACTTC. It is translated as CASATGVEQYF.

The chain joins TRBV1 to TRBJ1-1. TRBV1 is a pseudogene locus. The CDR3 extends over 16 amino acids. The CDR3 loop reads CTSSQDWEHWNTEAFF. In nucleotides, the CDR3 is TGCACCAGCAGCCAAGATTGGGAACACTGGAACACTGAAGCTTTCTTT.

The CDR3 DNA is TGTGCCAGCGGGGACTTCGAGCAGTACTTC. The encoded protein is CASGDFEQYF. The chain combines TRBV6-5 with TRBJ2-7; TRBD2 is a possible D gene (6 bases). The CDR3 is 10 amino acids. V shed 8 bases and J shed 6 bases, with 8 bases lying between them. Germline V gene data show CDR1 as MNHEY and CDR2 as SVGAGI.

Concerning this clone: The junction departs from the called germline gene at one end, perhaps through a read error. This CDR3 is CASTLRGLGETQYF. The CDR3 region has the DNA TGTGCCAGCACCTTAAGAGGGCTCGGAGAGACCCAGTACTTC. The chain combines TRBV7-8 with TRBJ2-5, with D maybe TRBD2 (5 bases). The CDR3 length is 14 residues. CDR1 is SGHVS, CDR2 FQNEAQ, per germline.